The 17 T cell receptor beta chains listed next were all sequenced from one sample in a study of T cell changes during pregnancy in multiple sclerosis. The repertoire was sequenced with immunoSEQ multiplex PCR; TCRdb's copy has only in-frame clones and lacks some. This sample has 35,000 or so clones, with approximately 91% found just once. Source: peripheral blood, taken in the second trimester of pregnancy. These receptors were taken from a female donor in good health, enrolled as a control in a pregnancy study.

This clone was detected a few times. The CDR3 sequence is CASSQGAGGLIEYF. In DNA, the CDR3 is TGTGCCAGCAGCCAAGGTGCGGGAGGCCTAATTGAGTACTTC. V gene TRBV14 combines with J gene TRBJ2-7, with 8 bases aligning to TRBD2. Per the germline V gene, CDR1 is SGHDN and CDR2 is FVKESK. J was trimmed by 11 bases and V by 1 base; bases with no gene match: 10. The CDR3 covers 14 residues.

The chain is built from TRBV19 and TRBJ1-1, with TRBD1 matching 9 bases. V dropped 5 bases and J dropped 7; count of bases not matched to a gene: 8. The V gene's germline CDR1 is LNHDA and CDR2 SQIVND (reference sequence). The CDR3 covers 14 residues. For the CDR3, the DNA is TGTGCCAGTAGTCCTCCCGGGACAGGGAGTGAAGCTTTCTTT. Encoded protein: CASSPPGTGSEAFF.

The chain joins TRBV28 to TRBJ2-1; no firm D call. The V gene lost 3 bases and the J gene lost 2 bases, with 11 bases spanning the gap. The germline gives CDR1 MDHEN, CDR2 SYDVKM. This CDR3 has 15 amino acids. The CDR3 nucleotides read TGTGCCAGCAGTTTCGACTCCCGGGCCTACAATGAGCAGTTCTTC. Residues: CASSFDSRAYNEQFF.

This chain joins TRBV9 and TRBJ2-3; 8 bases match TRBD2. CDR1 is SGDLS and CDR2 is YYNGEE in the germline V gene. J gave up 4 bases and V 0 bases, and 1 base lay outside the gene matches. The CDR3 length is 14 residues. CDR3: CASSVAGGADTQYF. CDR3 bases: TGTGCCAGCAGCGTAGCGGGGGGGGCAGATACGCAGTATTTT.

V and J are TRBV7-6 and TRBJ1-3; no clear D. CDR1 and CDR2 (germline): SGHVS, FNYEAQ. The CDR3 length is 16 residues. Trimming left V 5 bases short and J 0 bases short, with 14 bases between. In DNA form, the CDR3 reads TGTGCCAGCAGCCCGGCCAGACGGGGCTCTGGAAACACCATATATTTT. As protein: CASSPARRGSGNTIYF.

The chain combines TRBV6-1 with TRBJ2-1; 12 bases agree with TRBD2. The CDR3 totals 15 residues. V gave up 6 bases and J gave up 7 bases; unmatched junction bases: 7. The V gene's germline CDR1 is MNHNS and CDR2 SASEGT. This chain's CDR3 is CASRPTSGSRNEQFF. CDR3 bases: TGTGCCAGCAGGCCGACTAGCGGGAGTAGGAATGAGCAGTTCTTC.

This chain links TRBV6-6 with TRBJ2-7; 14 bases align to TRBD2. The junction had 5 bases not matched to a gene; V was cut back by 6 bases and J by 7 bases. CDR1 is MNHNY and CDR2 is SVGAGI in the germline V gene (reference sequence). The CDR3 totals 14 residues. The DNA for the CDR3 is TGTGCCAGCAGGGGACTAGCGGGGGTAAGGGAGCAGTACTTC. It encodes CASRGLAGVREQYF.

Judged by abundance, this clone is medium-sized. The rearrangement links TRBV12-5 to TRBJ1-1; D not certain. Looked up from germline, CDR1 is LGHNT and CDR2 is FRNRAP. This CDR3 is 13 amino acids long. Trimming removed 6 bases at V and 1 base at J, with 9 bases between. The CDR3 DNA reads TGTGCTAGTGGGAGGGTAGAGAACACTGAAGCTTTCTTT. The encoded protein is CASGRVENTEAFF. Together with reference TRBV12-5 and TRBJ1-1, the CDR3 gives the full variable domain: DARVTQTPRHKVTEMGQEVTMRCQPILGHNTVFWYRQTMMQGLELLAYFRNRAPLDDSGMPKDRFSAEMPDATLATLKIQPSEPRDSAVYFCASGRVENTEAFFGQGTRLTVV.

CDR3 in DNA: TGCAGTGCTAGTCAGGAACAGCCCCAGCATTTT. Encoded protein: CSASQEQPQHF. The chain combines TRBV20-1 with TRBJ1-5; the D is unclear. V lost 3 bases and J lost 7, with 7 bases in between. Germline lookup yields CDR1 DFQATT and CDR2 SNEGSKA (reference sequence). The CDR3 length is 11 residues.

This clone was detected a few times. This rearrangement joins TRBV29-1 to TRBJ1-1; D not resolved. Per the germline V gene, CDR1 is SQVTM and CDR2 is ANQGSEA. CDR3 size: 13 residues. The V gene lost 5 bases and the J gene lost 3 bases, with 13 bases spanning the gap. This chain's CDR3 is CSVKPSDYTEAFF. CDR3 nucleotides: TGCAGCGTTAAGCCGAGCGACTACACTGAAGCTTTCTTT.

This chain links TRBV18 with TRBJ1-2, with no clear D. The germline V gene has CDR1 KGHSH and CDR2 LQKENI. Trimming removed 0 bases at V and 3 bases at J, with 8 bases between. The CDR3 is 14 residues long. The CDR3 coding sequence is TGTGCCAGCTCACCACCGAACGGAGACTATGGCTACACCTTC. Its translation is CASSPPNGDYGYTF.

V usage is TRBV9 and J usage is TRBJ2-3; the D gene is possibly TRBD2 (5 bases). The V end was cut by 3 bases, the J end by 5 bases, with 10 bases between. From germline, CDR1 is SGDLS and CDR2 YYNGEE. The CDR3 loop spans 13 amino acids. The DNA for the CDR3 is TGTGCCAGCAGCGCGACTCGGGGAGATACGCAGTATTTT. Its translation: CASSATRGDTQYF.

The V and J genes are TRBV6-5 and TRBJ2-1; possible D gene TRBD1, 5 bases. V was clipped by 7 bases and J by 3 bases, with 13 bases between them. CDR3 length: 14 amino acids. Germline CDR1 and CDR2: MNHEY and SVGAGI. This chain's CDR3 is CASTLDKFYNEQFF. CDR3 nucleotides: TGTGCCAGCACTCTGGACAAGTTCTACAATGAGCAGTTCTTC.

Written as DNA, the CDR3 is TGTGCCAGCAGCTTAACCTCGGCGGGTTCTTACAATGAGCAGTTCTTC. It translates to CASSLTSAGSYNEQFF. The chain is built from TRBV7-3 and TRBJ2-1; TRBD2 is a possible D gene (5 bases). This CDR3 is 16 amino acids long. Per the germline V gene, CDR1 is SGHTA and CDR2 is FQGTGA. V was cut by 0 bases and J by 4 bases, with 13 bases left in between. Together with reference TRBV7-3 and TRBJ2-1, the CDR3 gives the full variable domain: GAGVSQTPSNKVTEKGKYVELRCDPISGHTALYWYRQSLGQGPEFLIYFQGTGAADDSGLPNDRFFAVRPEGSVSTLKIQRTERGDSAVYLCASSLTSAGSYNEQFFGPGTRLTVL.

This sequence joins TRBV2 and TRBJ1-4; D is perhaps TRBD1 (5 bases). The CDR3 sequence is 15 residues long. Deletions cut 4 bases from V and 7 bases from J, with 16 bases between. The germline V gene encodes CDR1 SNHLY and CDR2 FYNNEI. In DNA form, the CDR3 reads TGTGCCAGCAGTGGGGGGACCGGAGGGCTTGAAAAACTGTTTTTT. Its protein is CASSGGTGGLEKLFF.

The rearrangement uses TRBV30 and TRBJ1-5; D is unresolved. The germline V gene encodes CDR1 GTSNPN and CDR2 SVGIG (reference sequence). The CDR3 is 16 residues long. Trimming removed 1 base from V and 0 bases from J, with 13 bases in between. CDR3 in amino acids: CAWSERVGVSNQPQHF. The CDR3 nucleotides are TGTGCCTGGAGTGAGCGTGTAGGAGTTAGCAATCAGCCCCAGCATTTT.

This sequence joins TRBV30 and TRBJ1-1, with unresolved D. This CDR3 is 12 amino acids long. The V and J ends lost 3 bases and 4 bases respectively, with 9 bases between them. Germline CDR1 reads GTSNPN; CDR2 reads SVGIG (reference sequence). The DNA of the CDR3 is TGTGCCTGGAGACCCGGAGGCACTGAAGCTTTCTTT. This sequence encodes CAWRPGGTEAFF.